The rows below give T cell receptor beta chains drawn from one sample of a study of cytomegalovirus exposure and HLA in healthy donors. The method was immunoSEQ multiplex PCR; TCRdb's version includes in-frame clones alone and lacks a portion of them. Found here are tens of thousands of clones, approximately 90% of them singletons; the top ten hold around 1.5%. What was sequenced was PBMCs. These receptors were taken from a young woman in good health and CMV-seronegative. Both conserved end residues are part of each CDR3. The D gene is left open where the match is weak. Where a row states a size, it is once, few, many or the class of an expanded clone; other rows omit it.

TGTGCCAGCAATCCCGGGGGGGTCTCCTACGAGCAGTACTTC CASNPGGVSYEQYF NA TRBJ2-7 TRBV28 TRBD2
TGTGCCAGTAGTATAGAGAGGACAGGGAATGGCTACACCTTC CASSIERTGNGYTF NA TRBJ1-2 TRBV19 TRBD1
TGTGCCAGCAGCTTAACCACAGGGGGCTTAAGCACAGATACGCAGTATTTT CASSLTTGGLSTDTQYF NA TRBJ2-3 TRBV5-6 TRBD1
TGTGCCAGCAGCTTAGTTCCAGGGGGCGTCGGAAACACCATATATTTT CASSLVPGGVGNTIYF NA TRBJ1-3 TRBV11-2 TRBD1
TGTGCCAGCAGCTTAGTTGCTAGCGGAACAGATACGCAGTATTTT CASSLVASGTDTQYF once TRBJ2-3 TRBV7-2 TRBD2
TGTGCCAGCTTAGCGGGGGGAAGTTACAATGAGCAGTTCTTC CASLAGGSYNEQFF NA TRBJ2-1 TRBV2 TRBD2
TGTGCCAGTAGTAACAGGGGGTACGAGCAGTACTTC CASSNRGYEQYF few TRBJ2-7 TRBV19 TRBD1
TGTGCCAGCAGCACACTAGCGGGGCCAGGATTTGACGAGCAGTACTTC CASSTLAGPGFDEQYF NA TRBJ2-7 TRBV5-5 TRBD2
TGCGCCAGCAGCCGGGGGGGGCCGTCGGAAGACGGTGGCTACACCTTC CASSRGGPSEDGGYTF NA TRBJ1-2 TRBV5-1 NA
TGTGCCAGCAGCTTGATTCGGGGTATCGGTCAGACCCAGTACTTC CASSLIRGIGQTQYF NA TRBJ2-5 TRBV7-2 NA
TGTGCCAGCAGCCCACCCGGGGGAGCTAACTATGGCTACACCTTC CASSPPGGANYGYTF NA TRBJ1-2 TRBV7-8 NA
TGTGCCAGCAGCCAAGTGGCGGGAAGCTCCTACAATGAGCAGTTCTTC CASSQVAGSSYNEQFF NA TRBJ2-1 TRBV14 NA
TGTGCCAGCAGCTCATACAGGGGCCTAGGCTATGGCTACACCTTC CASSSYRGLGYGYTF few TRBJ1-2 TRBV11-2 TRBD1